This entry is about one TCR beta chain. Its antigen remains unidentified. The sample originates from a study of cytomegalovirus exposure and HLA in healthy donors. Study-wide results and caveats: Apparent HLA restriction characterized most CMV-associated TCR beta chains in a later analysis. Later work showed greater clonal expansion in HLA-associated TCR beta chains than in equally common others. CMV antigen specificity of three CMV-associated chains was confirmed in vitro.

Germline V gene lookup returns CDR1 SEHNR and CDR2 FQNEAQ (reference sequence). Losses at the gene ends were 1 base for V and 9 bases for J; bases not matched to a gene: 6. The CDR3 is 16 residues long. The PCR was carried out with 60 Vbeta primers and 13 Jbeta primers. The protocol was immunoSEQ multiplex PCR, while the TCRdb copy is restricted to in-frame clones and leaves out a portion. This table has roughly 110,000 clones, 82% appearing once. Sequenced: PBMCs. The chain has TRBV7-9 and TRBJ1-6, with 10 nucleotides matching TRBD1. The clonotype was recovered from a man aged 50-59 years in good health and CMV-seronegative. The CDR3 here is CASSLGMGQGSSPLHF. CDR3 coding DNA: TGTGCCAGCAGCTTAGGTATGGGACAGGGGAGTTCACCCCTCCACTTT.